Following are 18 T cell receptor beta chains from one sample sequenced in a study of T-cell reconstitution after alpha-beta-depleted transplantation in children. Unique molecular identifiers were incorporated when the TCRbeta library was constructed. One entry per CDR3 protein results from TCRdb running MiXCR on the PCR reads. The data contain just under 550,000 distinct CDR3 sequences, around 17% of them singletons. Here the sequenced sample was PBMCs from the stem cell graft donor, taken from the stem cell graft. The receptor set was obtained from a human donor who donated a stem cell graft to a child with acute lymphoblastic leukemia.

This clonotype was counted a few times. The CDR3 DNA reads TGTGCCAGCAGCCCTGGGAGGGACAGGGGACGCGGGGATGAAAAACTGTTTTTT. Protein sequence: CASSPGRDRGRGDEKLFF. V usage is TRBV27 and J usage is TRBJ1-4; 10 bases match TRBD1. The germline V gene has CDR1 MNHEY and CDR2 SMNVEV (reference sequence). The trim removed 6 bases at V and 6 bases at J, leaving 16 bases unmatched. This CDR3 contains 18 residues.

There are a few counts of this clonotype. The chain uses TRBV19 and TRBJ1-6; D is uncertain. Germline loops: CDR1 LNHDA, CDR2 SQIVND (reference sequence). Trimming pared 5 bases from V and 8 bases from J, leaving 10 bases between. The CDR3 runs to 13 residues. CDR3 residues: CASSQVRDSPLHF. CDR3 bases: TGTGCCAGTAGTCAAGTGAGGGATTCACCCCTCCACTTT.

This clonotype was found a few times. This sequence joins TRBV5-1 and TRBJ2-7; maybe TRBD2 (5 bases). V was shortened by 3 bases and J by 3 bases, with 13 bases between the two germline ends. This CDR3 has 14 amino acids. Germline CDR1 reads SGHRS; CDR2 reads YFSETQ. DNA of the CDR3: TGCGCCAGCAGCTGGGTTAGCGAGAACTACGAGCAGTACTTC. Its protein product is CASSWVSENYEQYF.

This clonotype was observed a few times. This chain joins TRBV5-1 and TRBJ2-3; 12 bases fit TRBD2. The trim removed 3 bases at V and 2 bases at J, leaving 7 bases unmatched. This CDR3 is 17 amino acids long. The germline V gene has CDR1 SGHRS and CDR2 YFSETQ. CDR3 DNA sequence: TGCGCCAGCAGCTCGGGACTAGCGGGTCCAGCCACAGATACGCAGTATTTT. Amino acids: CASSSGLAGPATDTQYF.

On this clonotype itself: An end of the junction does not agree with germline; a read error may underlie this. V usage is TRBV5-6 and J usage is TRBJ2-2, with 7 bases lining up with TRBD2. This CDR3 has 16 amino acids. Germline assignment: CDR1 SGHDT and CDR2 YYEEEE. This chain's CDR3 is CASSFMGTKNAGELFF. CDR3 coding DNA: TGTGCCAGCAGCTTTATGGGGACTAAGAACGCCGGGGAGCTGTTTTTT. The whole variable domain, remainder taken from reference TRBV5-6 and TRBJ2-2, is DAGVTQSPTHLIKTRGQQVTLRCSPKSGHDTVSWYQQALGQGPQFIFQYYEEEERQRGNFPDRFSGHQFPNYSSELNVNALLLGDSALYLCASSFMGTKNAGELFFGEGSRLTVL.

The chain employs TRBV27 and TRBJ2-3; no firm D call. Germline V CDR1 and CDR2: MNHEY, SMNVEV (reference sequence). V lost 6 bases, J lost 1 base, and 11 bases lay in between. This CDR3 is built from 14 residues. CDR3 bases: TGTGCCAGCAGAACTGGCCCTGGCACAGATACGCAGTATTTT. As protein: CASRTGPGTDTQYF.

This clonotype was seen a few times. The chain combines TRBV4-1 with TRBJ1-6; the D is unclear. CDR3 length: 12 residues. V was pared by 3 bases and J by 9 bases, with 6 bases between. Germline values: CDR1 MGHRA, CDR2 YSYEKL. The CDR3 region is CASSHPGSPLHF. In nucleotides, the CDR3 is TGCGCCAGCAGCCATCCCGGTTCACCCCTCCACTTT.

V usage is TRBV9 and J usage is TRBJ2-1, with TRBD1 identical over 9 bases. The CDR3 length is 18 residues. With V trimmed by 0 bases and J by 4 bases, 11 bases remained unmatched. Germline CDR1 is SGDLS and CDR2 is YYNGEE. DNA for the CDR3: TGTGCCAGCAGCGTAGAAGGGGCCGGGACAGGGAATTACAATGAGCAGTTCTTC. Amino acid sequence: CASSVEGAGTGNYNEQFF.

On this clonotype: At one end the junction does not follow the germline gene, possibly because of a read error. This chain uses TRBV4-2 with TRBJ1-1; D is ambiguous. The germline V gene has CDR1 LGHNA and CDR2 YNFKEQ. The CDR3 is 16 residues long. The CDR3 protein is CAISLPRVGMNTEAFF. CDR3 in DNA: TGTGCCATCAGCTTGCCGAGGGTGGGAATGAACACTGAAGCTTTCTTT.

This clonotype has only a few counts. The rearrangement uses TRBV12-3 or TRBV12-4 and TRBJ2-1, with 9 bases matching TRBD2. The CDR3 has 15 amino acids. Trimming cost V 5 bases and J 7 bases; bases outside gene matches: 9. CDR3 in amino acids: CASSRGGRVLNEQFF. The CDR3 DNA is TGTGCCAGCAGTCGGGGCGGGAGGGTTTTAAATGAGCAGTTCTTC.

This clonotype turned up a few times. This sequence joins TRBV20-1 and TRBJ1-1; D call uncertain. This CDR3 region has 11 residues. V lost 5 bases to trimming and J lost 8 bases, with 12 bases between them. The V gene's germline CDR1 is DFQATT and CDR2 SNEGSKA (reference sequence). In nucleotides, the CDR3 is TGCAGTGCTCTAACTCGCAGAGAAGCTTTCTTT. It codes for CSALTRREAFF.

The genes are TRBV9 and TRBJ1-1; a possible D gene is TRBD1 (5 bases). The CDR3 is 15 residues long. Germline CDR1 reads SGDLS; CDR2 reads YYNGEE. V lost 6 bases and J 1 base, leaving 16 bases between the germline ends. DNA of the CDR3: TGTGCCAGCACATCCTCCGGGACGGCGAACACTGAAGCTTTCTTT. Its translation is CASTSSGTANTEAFF.

The rearrangement links TRBV25-1 to TRBJ1-1, with a possible D match to TRBD1 (5 bases). From germline, CDR1 is MGHDK and CDR2 SYGVNS. CDR3 length: 15 residues. V dropped 4 bases and J dropped 4 bases, with 16 bases sitting between them. The CDR3 protein is CASSVYSSTGTEAFF. CDR3 nucleotide sequence: TGTGCCAGCAGTGTCTACAGCAGTACAGGCACTGAAGCTTTCTTT. Combining the CDR3 with reference TRBV25-1 and TRBJ1-1 gives the whole variable domain EADIYQTPRYLVIGTGKKITLECSQTMGHDKMYWYQQDPGMELHLIHYSYGVNSTEKGDLSSESTVSRIRTEHFPLTLESARPSHTSQYLCASSVYSSTGTEAFFGQGTRLTVV.

In this sample, this clonotype turned up a few times. J is TRBJ2-1 and V is TRBV7-3; D unclear. The length of the CDR3 is 16 residues. V was shortened by 2 bases and J by 0 bases, with 11 bases between the two germline ends. Per the germline V gene, CDR1 is SGHTA and CDR2 is FQGTGA. Here the CDR3 DNA reads TGTGCCAGCAGCTTATTTGCTACCAGCTCCTACAATGAGCAGTTCTTC. It translates to CASSLFATSSYNEQFF.

This clonotype was counted between two and nine times. The rearrangement links TRBV5-1 to TRBJ2-7; TRBD2 might be the D (6 bases). V was shortened by 0 bases and J by 4 bases, with 8 bases between the two germline ends. CDR3 length: 13 residues. The V gene's germline CDR1 is SGHRS and CDR2 YFSETQ. CDR3 sequence: CASSLDGRYEQYF. CDR3 nucleotides: TGCGCCAGCAGCTTGGACGGGAGATACGAGCAGTACTTC.

This clonotype was counted between two and nine times. This sequence joins TRBV20-1 and TRBJ1-2, with D tentatively TRBD1 (6 bases). Between the trimmed V and J ends, which lost 1 base and 4 bases, there was a span of 13 bases. The CDR3 covers 14 residues. Germline V gives CDR1 DFQATT, CDR2 SNEGSKA (reference sequence). CDR3 in DNA: TGCAGTGCTAGAGTTCCCCCAGGGGTCTATGGCTACACCTTC. It codes for CSARVPPGVYGYTF.

Only a few counts were recorded for this clonotype. The chain links TRBV29-1 to TRBJ2-3, with a weak D call TRBD1 (5 bases). Germline V gene lookup returns CDR1 SQVTM and CDR2 ANQGSEA. V shed 7 bases and J shed 0 bases, with 8 bases lying between them. This CDR3 region has 12 residues. CDR3 bases: TGCAGCGCCCGACAGAGCACAGATACGCAGTATTTT. It specifies CSARQSTDTQYF.

The chain couples TRBV20-1 to TRBJ2-3, with D tentatively TRBD1 or TRBD2 (5 bases each). Trimming removed 3 bases at V and 2 bases at J, with 21 bases between. This CDR3 is built from 17 residues. The V gene's germline CDR1 is DFQATT and CDR2 SNEGSKA (reference sequence). CDR3 DNA: TGCAGTGCTAGGGGGGTATTTAGTAGCGCCTCCACAGATACGCAGTATTTT. It is translated as CSARGVFSSASTDTQYF.